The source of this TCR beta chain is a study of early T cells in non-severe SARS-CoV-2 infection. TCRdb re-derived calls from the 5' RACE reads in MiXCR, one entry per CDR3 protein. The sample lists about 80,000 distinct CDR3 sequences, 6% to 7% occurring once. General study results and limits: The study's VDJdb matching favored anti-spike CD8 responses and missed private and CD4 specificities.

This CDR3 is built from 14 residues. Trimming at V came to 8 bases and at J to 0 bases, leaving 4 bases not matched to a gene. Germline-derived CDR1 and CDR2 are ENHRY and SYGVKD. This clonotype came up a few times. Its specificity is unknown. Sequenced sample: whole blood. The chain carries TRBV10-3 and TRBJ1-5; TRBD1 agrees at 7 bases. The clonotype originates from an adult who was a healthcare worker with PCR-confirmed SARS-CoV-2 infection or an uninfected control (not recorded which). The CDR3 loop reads CAIGQAHSNQPQHF. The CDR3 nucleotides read TGTGCCATCGGACAGGCTCATAGCAATCAGCCCCAGCATTTT.